Listed below are T cell receptor beta chains from one sample, sequenced in a study of cytomegalovirus exposure and HLA in healthy donors. The protocol was immunoSEQ multiplex PCR, while the TCRdb copy is restricted to in-frame clones and leaves out a portion. The profile shows approximately 61,000 clones, around 80% of them singletons. The material sequenced was PBMCs. All receptors come from a man aged 50 to 59 in good health and CMV-seropositive. The CDR3 runs from the conserved cysteine through the conserved F or W.

j_gene	v_gene	CDR3aa
NA	TRBV30	CAWSSGTSYEQYF
TRBJ1-4	TRBV6-5	CASRTAGATNEKLFF
NA	TRBV11-2	CASSLTGQAFDEQYF
TRBJ1-6	TRBV13	CASSTLPSGGSRSPLLF
TRBJ2-3	TRBV19	CASSRGTAITDTQYF
NA	TRBV6-5	CASSYSSRFLYEQYF
TRBJ1-6	TRBV10-3	CAISDGGFGNNSPLHF
TRBJ2-5	TRBV7-3	CASSLGAAGEETQYF
TRBJ1-2	TRBV6-6	CASSYSSTNYGYTF
TRBJ2-7	TRBV15	CATSSRTSGRHEQYF
TRBJ2-1	TRBV5-4	CASSLPGLAGDNEQFF
TRBJ2-2	TRBV27	CASSRRGGTTGELFF
NA	TRBV27	CASSYIAGPSYEQYF
TRBJ1-6	TRBV6-5	CASSYSSQGNSPLHF
TRBJ2-7	TRBV2	CASRSDRGHEQYF